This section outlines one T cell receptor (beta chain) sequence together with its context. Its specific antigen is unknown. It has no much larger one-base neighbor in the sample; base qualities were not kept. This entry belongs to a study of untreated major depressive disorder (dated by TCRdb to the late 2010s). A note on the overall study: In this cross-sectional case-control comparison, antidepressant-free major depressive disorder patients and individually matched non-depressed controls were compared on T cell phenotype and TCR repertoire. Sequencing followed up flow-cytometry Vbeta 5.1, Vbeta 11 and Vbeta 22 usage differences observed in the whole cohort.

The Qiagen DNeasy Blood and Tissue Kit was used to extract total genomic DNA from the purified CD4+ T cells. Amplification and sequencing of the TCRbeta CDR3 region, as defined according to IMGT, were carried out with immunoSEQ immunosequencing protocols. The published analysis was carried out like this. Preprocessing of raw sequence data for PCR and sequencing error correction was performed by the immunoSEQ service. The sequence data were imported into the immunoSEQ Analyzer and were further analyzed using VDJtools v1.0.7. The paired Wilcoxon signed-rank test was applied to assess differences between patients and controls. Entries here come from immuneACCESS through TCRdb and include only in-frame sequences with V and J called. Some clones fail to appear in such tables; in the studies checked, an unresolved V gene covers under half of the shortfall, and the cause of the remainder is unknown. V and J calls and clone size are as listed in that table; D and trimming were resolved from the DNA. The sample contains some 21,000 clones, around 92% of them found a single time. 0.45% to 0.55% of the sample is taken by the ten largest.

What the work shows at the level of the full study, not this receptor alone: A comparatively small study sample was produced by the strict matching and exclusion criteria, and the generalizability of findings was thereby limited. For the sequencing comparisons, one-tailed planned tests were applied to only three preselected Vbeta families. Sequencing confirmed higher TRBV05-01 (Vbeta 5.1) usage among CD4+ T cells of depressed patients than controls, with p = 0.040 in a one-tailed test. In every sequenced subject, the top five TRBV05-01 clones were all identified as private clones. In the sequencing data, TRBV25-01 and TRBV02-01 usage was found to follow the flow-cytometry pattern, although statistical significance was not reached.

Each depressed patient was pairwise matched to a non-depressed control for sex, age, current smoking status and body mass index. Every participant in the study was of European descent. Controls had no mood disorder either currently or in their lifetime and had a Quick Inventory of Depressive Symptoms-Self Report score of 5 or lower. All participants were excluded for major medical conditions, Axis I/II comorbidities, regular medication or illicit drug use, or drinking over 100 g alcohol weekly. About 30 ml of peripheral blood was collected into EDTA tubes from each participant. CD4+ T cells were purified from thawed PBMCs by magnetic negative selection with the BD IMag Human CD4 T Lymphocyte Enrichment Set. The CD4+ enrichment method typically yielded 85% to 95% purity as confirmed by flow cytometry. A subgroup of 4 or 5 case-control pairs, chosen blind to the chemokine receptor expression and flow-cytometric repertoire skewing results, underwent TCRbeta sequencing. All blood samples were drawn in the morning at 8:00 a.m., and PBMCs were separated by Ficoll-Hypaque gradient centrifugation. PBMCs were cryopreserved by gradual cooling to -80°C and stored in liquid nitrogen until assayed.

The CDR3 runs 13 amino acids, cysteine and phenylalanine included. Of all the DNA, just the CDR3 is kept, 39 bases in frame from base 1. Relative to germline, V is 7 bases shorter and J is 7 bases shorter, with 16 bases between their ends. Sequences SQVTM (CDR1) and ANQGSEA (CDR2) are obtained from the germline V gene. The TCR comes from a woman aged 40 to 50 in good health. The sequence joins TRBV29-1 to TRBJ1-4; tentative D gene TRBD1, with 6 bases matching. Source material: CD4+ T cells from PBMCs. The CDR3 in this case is CSGVETGSEKLFF. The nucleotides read TGCAGCGGGGTAGAAACAGGGAGTGAAAAACTGTTTTTT.